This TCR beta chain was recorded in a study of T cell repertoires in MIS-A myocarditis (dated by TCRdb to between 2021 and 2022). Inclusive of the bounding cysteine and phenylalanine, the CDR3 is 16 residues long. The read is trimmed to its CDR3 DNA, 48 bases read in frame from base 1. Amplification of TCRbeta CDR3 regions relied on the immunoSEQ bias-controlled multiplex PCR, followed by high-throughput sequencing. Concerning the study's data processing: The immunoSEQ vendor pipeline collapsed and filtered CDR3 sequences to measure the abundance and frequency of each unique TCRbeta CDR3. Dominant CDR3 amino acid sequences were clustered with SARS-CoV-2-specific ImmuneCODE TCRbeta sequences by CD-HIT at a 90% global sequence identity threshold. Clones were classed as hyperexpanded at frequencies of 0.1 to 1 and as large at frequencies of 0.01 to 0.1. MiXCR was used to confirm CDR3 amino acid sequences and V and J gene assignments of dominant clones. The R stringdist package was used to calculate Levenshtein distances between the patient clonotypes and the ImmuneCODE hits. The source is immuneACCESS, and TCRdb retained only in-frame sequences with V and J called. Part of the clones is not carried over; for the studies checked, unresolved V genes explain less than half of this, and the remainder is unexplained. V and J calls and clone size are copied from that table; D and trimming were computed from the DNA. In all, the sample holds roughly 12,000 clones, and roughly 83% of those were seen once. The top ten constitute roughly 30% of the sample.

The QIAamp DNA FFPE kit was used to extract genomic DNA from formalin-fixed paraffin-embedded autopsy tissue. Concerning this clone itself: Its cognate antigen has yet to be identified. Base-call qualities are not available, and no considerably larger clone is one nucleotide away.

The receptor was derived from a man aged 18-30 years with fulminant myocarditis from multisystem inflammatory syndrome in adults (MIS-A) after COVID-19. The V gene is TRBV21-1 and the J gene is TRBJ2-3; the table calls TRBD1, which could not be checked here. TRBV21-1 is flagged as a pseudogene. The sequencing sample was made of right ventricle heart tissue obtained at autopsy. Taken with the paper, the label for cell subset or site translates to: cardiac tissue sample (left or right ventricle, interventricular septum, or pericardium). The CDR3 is CASLKPGQRGTDTQYF. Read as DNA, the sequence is TGTGCCAGCTTAAAGCCGGGACAGCGGGGCACAGATACGCAGTATTTT.